One and the same sample provided the 30 T cell receptor beta chains below, sequenced in a study of blood T cell repertoires in COVID-19. The protocol was immunoSEQ multiplex PCR, while the TCRdb copy is restricted to in-frame clones and leaves out a portion. In the table there are just over 150,000 clones, roughly four fifths of which are singletons. Sequenced material: peripheral blood. These receptors originate from a woman aged 80 or over with acute or convalescent COVID-19.

This chain uses TRBV7-9 with TRBJ1-2; the D is unclear. The germline V gene encodes CDR1 SEHNR and CDR2 FQNEAQ (reference sequence). The V and J ends lost 3 bases and 0 bases respectively, with 14 bases between them. The CDR3 has 16 residues. CDR3 sequence reads: CASSLTPSWTNYGYTF. The CDR3 region has the DNA TGTGCCAGCAGCTTGACACCTTCCTGGACTAACTATGGCTACACCTTC.

The V call is TRBV7-9, the J call TRBJ1-1; D ambiguous. In germline, CDR1 is SEHNR, CDR2 FQNEAQ (reference sequence). This CDR3 comprises 15 residues. Trimming removed 2 bases at V and 1 base at J, with 11 bases between. The chain's CDR3 is CASSLWAGKNTEAFF. DNA for the CDR3: TGTGCCAGCAGCTTATGGGCCGGGAAGAACACTGAAGCTTTCTTT. The full variable domain, its missing parts supplied by reference TRBV7-9 and TRBJ1-1, is DTGVSQNPRHKITKRGQNVTFRCDPISEHNRLYWYRQTLGQGPEFLTYFQNEAQLEKSRLLSDRFSAERPKGSFSTLEIQRTEQGDSAMYLCASSLWAGKNTEAFFGQGTRLTVV.

The chain couples TRBV7-9 to TRBJ1-2; tentative D call: TRBD1 (5 bases). V was trimmed by 2 bases and J by 8 bases, leaving 9 bases between them. Germline V gene lookup returns CDR1 SEHNR and CDR2 FQNEAQ (reference sequence). The CDR3 runs to 12 residues. The chain's CDR3 is CASSLSGMGYTF. In DNA, the CDR3 is TGTGCCAGCAGCTTATCAGGGATGGGCTACACCTTC.

This chain uses TRBV6-2 or TRBV6-3 with TRBJ2-7; possible D gene TRBD2, 5 bases. CDR3 length: 17 amino acids. Trimming shortened V by 0 bases and J by 2 bases, and 17 bases separated the two germline ends. From germline, CDR1 is MNHEY and CDR2 SVGEGT. The CDR3 DNA sequence: TGTGCCAGCAGTTACTCGTCGAGCGGACTTTACCCCTACGAGCAGTACTTC. Translating gives CASSYSSSGLYPYEQYF.

This clone was seen a single time. The rearrangement links TRBV3-1 (or the pseudogene TRBV3-2) to TRBJ1-1; TRBD1 matches at 8 bases. This CDR3 region has 12 residues. After removal of 2 bases from V and 11 bases from J, the junction contained 4 bases not matched to a gene. The germline V gene has CDR1 LGHDT and CDR2 YNNKEL (reference sequence). The CDR3 region is CASSQTYRGAFF. CDR3 in DNA: TGTGCCAGCAGCCAAACTTACAGGGGGGCTTTCTTT.

This clone was found many times. V gene TRBV7-2 combines with J gene TRBJ2-1; 7 bases agree with TRBD2. The CDR3 runs 17 residues. V was clipped by 1 base and J by 5 bases; unmatched bases: 11. Germline lookup yields CDR1 SGHTA and CDR2 FQGNSA. CDR3 DNA: TGTGCCAGCAGCTTAGATTTGGTTGGCGGGAGTAACAATGAGCAGTTCTTC. Its translation is CASSLDLVGGSNNEQFF.

The chain combines TRBV29-1 with TRBJ1-2; tentatively, D is TRBD1 (6 bases). Germline CDR1 reads SQVTM; CDR2 reads ANQGSEA. This CDR3 region has 15 residues. The V gene lost 6 bases and the J gene lost 2 bases, with 19 bases spanning the gap. The CDR3 DNA reads TGCAGCGTCCCCGAGCAGGGGCAGTTGAACTATGGCTACACCTTC. Its protein product is CSVPEQGQLNYGYTF.

The J gene is TRBJ1-5, the V gene TRBV18; 8 nucleotides agree with TRBD1. The length of the CDR3 is 16 residues. The germline V gene has CDR1 KGHSH and CDR2 LQKENI. V lost 5 bases to trimming and J lost 4 bases; unmatched junction nucleotides: 10. For the CDR3, the DNA is TGTGCCAGCTCAGAATCAGGGACAGGAGGGAATCAGCCCCAGCATTTT. As protein: CASSESGTGGNQPQHF.

This chain joins TRBV19 and TRBJ2-5; the D gene is possibly TRBD1 (6 bases). The CDR3 spans 14 residues. V was pared by 1 base and J by 2 bases, with 8 bases between. Germline CDR1 and CDR2: LNHDA and SQIVND (reference sequence). In DNA, the CDR3 is TGTGCCAGTAGTATAGGGGACATACAAGAGACCCAGTACTTC. Translation: CASSIGDIQETQYF.

J is TRBJ2-5 and V is TRBV5-1, with 11 nucleotides matching TRBD2. Germline V CDR1 and CDR2: SGHRS, YFSETQ. V was pared by 4 bases and J by 2 bases, with 13 bases of the junction left unmatched. The length of the CDR3 is 18 residues. The CDR3 coding sequence is TGCGCCAGCAGCCCCGGGACTAGCGGAGGGCGACGGCAAGAGACCCAGTACTTC. This translates into CASSPGTSGGRRQETQYF.

Worth noting for this clone: This sample includes further DNA sequences coding for the same CDR3. The gene calls are TRBV9 and TRBJ2-1; D uncertain. In germline, CDR1 is SGDLS, CDR2 YYNGEE. This CDR3 comprises 13 residues. Trimming shortened V by 0 bases and J by 8 bases, and 9 bases separated the two germline ends. DNA for the CDR3: TGTGCCAGCAGCGTAGGACTCGCGGATGAGCAGTTCTTC. Amino acids: CASSVGLADEQFF.

The chain carries TRBV7-8 and TRBJ2-2, with TRBD2 matching over 15 bases. The CDR3 totals 19 residues. V lost 0 bases to trimming and J lost 3 bases; unmatched junction nucleotides: 5. Germline-derived CDR1 and CDR2 are SGHVS and FQNEAQ. The CDR3 DNA sequence: TGTGCCAGCAGCTTAGCCGGGACTAGCGGGAGGATCGACACCGGGGAGCTGTTTTTT. Its protein is CASSLAGTSGRIDTGELFF.

The chain has TRBV3-1 (or the pseudogene TRBV3-2) and TRBJ2-1, with 8 bases fitting TRBD2. Germline V gene data show CDR1 as LGHDT and CDR2 as YNNKEL (reference sequence). V trimming: 4 bases; J trimming: 8 bases; junction bases outside the gene matches: 7. This CDR3 is 14 amino acids long. This chain's CDR3 is CASSRKRELYEQFF. As DNA, the CDR3 is TGTGCCAGCAGCCGGAAGCGGGAGCTCTATGAGCAGTTCTTC.

The chain couples TRBV10-3 to TRBJ2-3, with 8 positions matching TRBD2. CDR1 ENHRY and CDR2 SYGVKD come from the germline V gene. The V segment lost 7 bases and the J segment 2 bases; nucleotides outside the gene matches: 5. This CDR3 has 14 amino acids. CDR3 amino acids: CAIKPLADTDTQYF. The CDR3 nucleotides are TGTGCCATCAAGCCACTAGCGGACACAGATACGCAGTATTTT.

This clone was picked up a small number of times. The chain joins TRBV7-6 to TRBJ2-6, with TRBD2 as a possible D gene (5 bases). This CDR3 has 16 amino acids. Trimming left V 4 bases short and J 0 bases short, with 10 bases between. From germline, CDR1 is SGHVS and CDR2 FNYEAQ. CDR3 protein: CASSSRRDSGANVLTF. In DNA, the CDR3 is TGTGCCAGCAGCTCTCGACGGGACTCTGGGGCCAACGTCCTGACTTTC.

The chain carries TRBV5-1 and TRBJ2-1, with D maybe TRBD1 (6 bases). CDR3 size: 14 residues. Germline V gives CDR1 SGHRS, CDR2 YFSETQ. The germline V and J ends were trimmed by 0 bases and 4 bases, with 8 bases remaining between them. This CDR3 is CASSLGTVYNEQFF. The CDR3 nucleotides read TGCGCCAGCAGCTTGGGGACAGTTTACAATGAGCAGTTCTTC.

This chain connects TRBV11-2 to TRBJ2-7; perhaps TRBD1 as D (5 bases). In germline, CDR1 is SGHAT, CDR2 FQNNGV. The V and J ends lost 1 base and 6 bases respectively, with 7 bases between them. This CDR3 is 12 amino acids long. In DNA form, the CDR3 reads TGTGCCAGCAGCTTAGGGGGCATCGAGCAGTACTTC. This translates into CASSLGGIEQYF.

This clone was detected a few times. V is TRBV21-1 and J is TRBJ2-7; TRBD2 was called by the table and not checked on the DNA. TRBV21-1 has pseudogene status. This CDR3 contains 16 residues. The DNA for the CDR3 is TGTGCCTGCCCAAAGCGGGACGACGCAAGATCCTACGAGCAGTACTTC. It is translated as CACPKRDDARSYEQYF.

This clone occurred a few times. The V gene is TRBV13, the J gene TRBJ1-1, with unresolved D. Germline lookup yields CDR1 PRHDT and CDR2 FYEKMQ (reference sequence). Between the trimmed V and J ends, which lost 0 bases and 3 bases, there was a span of 11 bases. The CDR3 is made up of 15 amino acids. The CDR3 is CASSLGTRSYTEAFF. In nucleotides, the CDR3 is TGTGCCAGCAGCTTAGGCACCAGATCCTACACTGAAGCTTTCTTT.

This clone was seen a single time. The rearrangement joins TRBV27 to TRBJ1-2, with 10 bases identical to TRBD1. The germline V gene encodes CDR1 MNHEY and CDR2 SMNVEV (reference sequence). This CDR3 has 13 amino acids. Unmatched junction bases numbered 3, after V lost 4 bases and J lost 7 bases. DNA of the CDR3: TGTGCCAGCAGTTACCGGGACAGGGGTGGCTACACCTTC. Its translation is CASSYRDRGGYTF.

V is TRBV29-1 and J is TRBJ2-5; 9 nucleotides align to TRBD2. CDR1 is SQVTM and CDR2 is ANQGSEA in the germline V gene. There are 15 residues in the CDR3. Losses at the gene ends were 3 bases for V and 3 bases for J; bases not matched to a gene: 8. The CDR3 sequence is CSVERGSGGKETQYF. The CDR3 DNA follows: TGCAGCGTTGAGCGGGGTAGCGGGGGCAAAGAGACCCAGTACTTC.

V usage is TRBV5-1 and J usage is TRBJ2-1; D is perhaps TRBD2 (6 bases). Trimming stripped 4 bases from V and 2 bases from J, with 19 bases between. CDR1 and CDR2 from the germline V gene are SGHRS and YFSETQ. This CDR3 is 17 amino acids long. CDR3 bases: TGCGCCAGCAGCCCACCCTTATCGCGGGACCCCTACAATGAGCAGTTCTTC. Translating it yields CASSPPLSRDPYNEQFF.

This clone has a single count. Germline and junction disagree at one end, which may indicate a read error. The chain links TRBV11-3 to TRBJ2-1; D is possibly TRBD2 (6 bases). Germline CDR1 is SGHNT and CDR2 is YENEEA. The CDR3 is 15 amino acids. In nucleotides, the CDR3 is TGTGCCAGCAGCTTTAAAAGCGGACTAAACAATGGGCAGTTCTTC. This gives the protein CASSFKSGLNNGQFF.

Here the CDR3 reads CASSSQDEQFF. As DNA, the CDR3 is TGCGCCAGCAGCAGTCAGGATGAGCAGTTCTTC. V and J are TRBV5-1 and TRBJ2-1; no clear D. Deletions cut 4 bases from V and 8 bases from J, with 7 bases between. Germline V gene sequence: CDR1 SGHRS, CDR2 YFSETQ. CDR3 length: 11 amino acids. Supplemented by reference TRBV5-1 and TRBJ2-1, the full variable domain reads KAGVTQTPRYLIKTRGQQVTLSCSPISGHRSVSWYQQTPGQGLQFLFEYFSETQRNKGNFPGRFSGRQFSNSRSEMNVSTLELGDSALYLCASSSQDEQFFGPGTRLTVL.

The V call is TRBV4-2, the J call TRBJ1-1; TRBD1 matches 9 bases. The CDR3 contains 14 residues. V shed 1 base, J shed 5 bases, and the junction held 2 bases outside the gene matches. Germline V gives CDR1 LGHNA, CDR2 YNFKEQ. CDR3 bases: TGTGCCAGCAGCCAAGGACAGGGGGGTACTGAAGCTTTCTTT. Amino acids: CASSQGQGGTEAFF.

The chain has TRBV7-9 and TRBJ1-1; D gene ambiguous. Looked up from germline, CDR1 is SEHNR and CDR2 is FQNEAQ (reference sequence). Trimming removed 1 base at V and 11 bases at J, with 14 bases between. This CDR3 has 13 amino acids. The CDR3 nucleotides read TGTGCCAGCAGCTTAGGGGAGGGCGCGGGGGCTTTCTTT. Amino acids: CASSLGEGAGAFF.

A single count supports this clone. This chain connects TRBV6-6 to TRBJ1-1, with TRBD1 matching 7 bases. Germline V gene data show CDR1 as MNHNY and CDR2 as SVGAGI (reference sequence). V lost 5 bases and J lost 0; bases outside the gene matches: 6. The CDR3 totals 15 residues. The CDR3 is CASSPTGMLNTEAFF. DNA of the CDR3: TGTGCCAGCAGTCCGACAGGGATGCTGAACACTGAAGCTTTCTTT.

J is TRBJ1-2 and V is TRBV9; no clear D gene. The germline gives CDR1 SGDLS, CDR2 YYNGEE. V dropped 4 bases and J dropped 8 bases, with 12 bases sitting between them. This CDR3 is built from 12 residues. CDR3 sequence: CASSQTPGGYTF. In DNA, the CDR3 is TGTGCCAGCAGCCAAACACCTGGCGGCTACACCTTC.

The chain is built from TRBV10-1 and TRBJ2-7; D not resolved. The V gene's germline CDR1 is WNHNN and CDR2 SYGVQD (reference sequence). V lost 8 bases and J lost 3, with 20 bases in between. The CDR3 covers 15 residues. The CDR3 sequence is CASLIWRPINYEQYF. CDR3 in DNA: TGCGCCAGCCTCATATGGAGACCGATAAACTACGAGCAGTACTTC.

The V gene is TRBV30, the J gene TRBJ1-2; tentatively, D is TRBD1 (5 bases). Between the trimmed V and J ends, which lost 1 base and 0 bases, there was a span of 6 bases. Germline loops: CDR1 GTSNPN, CDR2 SVGIG (reference sequence). The length of the CDR3 is 13 residues. CDR3 in amino acids: CAWSAGPNYGYTF. The CDR3 nucleotides read TGTGCCTGGAGTGCAGGGCCTAACTATGGCTACACCTTC.